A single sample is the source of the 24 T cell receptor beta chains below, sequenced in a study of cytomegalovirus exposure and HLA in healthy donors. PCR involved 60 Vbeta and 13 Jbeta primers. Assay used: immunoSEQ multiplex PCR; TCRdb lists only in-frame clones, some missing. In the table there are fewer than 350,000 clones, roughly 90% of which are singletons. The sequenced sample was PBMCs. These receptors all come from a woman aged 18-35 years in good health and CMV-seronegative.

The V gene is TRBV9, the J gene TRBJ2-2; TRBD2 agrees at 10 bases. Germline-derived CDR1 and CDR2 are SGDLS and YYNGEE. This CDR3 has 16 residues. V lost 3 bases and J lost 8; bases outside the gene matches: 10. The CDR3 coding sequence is TGTGCCAGCAGCGAGACTAGCGGGTTCTTGACGGGGGAGCTGTTTTTT. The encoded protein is CASSETSGFLTGELFF.

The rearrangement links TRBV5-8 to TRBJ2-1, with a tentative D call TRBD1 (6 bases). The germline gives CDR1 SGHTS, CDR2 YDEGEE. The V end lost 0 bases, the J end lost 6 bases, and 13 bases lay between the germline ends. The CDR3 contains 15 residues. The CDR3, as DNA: TGTGCCAGCAGCTTGGGCAGGGGTCCGTTCAATGAGCAGTTCTTC. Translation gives CASSLGRGPFNEQFF.

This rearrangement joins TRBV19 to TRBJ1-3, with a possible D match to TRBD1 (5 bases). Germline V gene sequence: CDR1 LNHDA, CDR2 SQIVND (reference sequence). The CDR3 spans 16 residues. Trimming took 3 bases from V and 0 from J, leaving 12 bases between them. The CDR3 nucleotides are TGTGCCAGTAGTATTTGGGGACTCTCCTCTGGAAACACCATATATTTT. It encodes CASSIWGLSSGNTIYF.

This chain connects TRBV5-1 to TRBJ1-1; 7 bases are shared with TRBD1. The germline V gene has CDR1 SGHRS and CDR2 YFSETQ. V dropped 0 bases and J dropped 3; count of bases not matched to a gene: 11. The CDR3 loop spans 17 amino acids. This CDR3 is CASSLAWSRQGYTEAFF. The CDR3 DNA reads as TGCGCCAGCAGCTTGGCCTGGTCCCGACAGGGATACACTGAAGCTTTCTTT.

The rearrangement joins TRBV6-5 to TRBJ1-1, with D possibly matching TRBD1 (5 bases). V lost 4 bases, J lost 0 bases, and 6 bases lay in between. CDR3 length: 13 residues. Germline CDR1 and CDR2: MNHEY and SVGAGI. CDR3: CASSSTVNTEAFF. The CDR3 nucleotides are TGTGCCAGCAGTTCGACAGTGAACACTGAAGCTTTCTTT.

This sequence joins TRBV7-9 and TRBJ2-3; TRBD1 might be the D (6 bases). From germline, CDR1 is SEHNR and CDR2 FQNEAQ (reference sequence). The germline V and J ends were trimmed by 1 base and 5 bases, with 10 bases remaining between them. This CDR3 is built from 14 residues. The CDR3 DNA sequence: TGTGCCAGCAGCTTAGACAGGGCGGAAGATACGCAGTATTTT. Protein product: CASSLDRAEDTQYF.

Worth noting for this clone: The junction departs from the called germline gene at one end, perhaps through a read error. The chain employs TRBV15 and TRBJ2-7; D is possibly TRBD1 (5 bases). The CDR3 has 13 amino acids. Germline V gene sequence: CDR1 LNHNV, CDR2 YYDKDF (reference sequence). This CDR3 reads CATSRAPPQGLRF. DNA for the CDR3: TGTGCCACCAGCAGAGCCCCCCCGCAGGGCCTACGGTTC.

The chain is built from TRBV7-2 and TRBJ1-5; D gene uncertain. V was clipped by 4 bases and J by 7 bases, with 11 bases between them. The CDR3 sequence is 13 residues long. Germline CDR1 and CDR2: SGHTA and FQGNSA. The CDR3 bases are TGTGCCAGCAGCTCCACGGGTACCCAGCCCCAGCATTTT. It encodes CASSSTGTQPQHF.

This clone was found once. Here the CDR3 reads CASSLAGTVGEKLFF. For the CDR3, the DNA is TGCGCCAGCAGCTTGGCCGGGACAGTGGGGGAAAAACTGTTTTTT. The genes are TRBV5-1 and TRBJ1-4; TRBD1 matches 7 bases. The CDR3 contains 15 residues. Germline V gene lookup returns CDR1 SGHRS and CDR2 YFSETQ. Trimming cost V 0 bases and J 8 bases; bases outside gene matches: 7.

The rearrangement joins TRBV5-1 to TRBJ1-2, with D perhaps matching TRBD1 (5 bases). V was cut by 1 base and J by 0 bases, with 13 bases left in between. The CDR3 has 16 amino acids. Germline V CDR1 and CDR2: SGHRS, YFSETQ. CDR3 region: CASSLMQGGANYGYTF. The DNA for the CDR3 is TGCGCCAGCAGCTTGATGCAGGGCGGCGCTAACTATGGCTACACCTTC.

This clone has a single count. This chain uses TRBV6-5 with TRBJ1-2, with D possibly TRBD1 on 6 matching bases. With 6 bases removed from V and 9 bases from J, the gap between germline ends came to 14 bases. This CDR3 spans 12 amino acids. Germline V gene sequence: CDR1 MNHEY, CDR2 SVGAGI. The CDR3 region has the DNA TGTGCCAGCAGACCCACAGGGTTCCGCTACACCTTC. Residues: CASRPTGFRYTF.

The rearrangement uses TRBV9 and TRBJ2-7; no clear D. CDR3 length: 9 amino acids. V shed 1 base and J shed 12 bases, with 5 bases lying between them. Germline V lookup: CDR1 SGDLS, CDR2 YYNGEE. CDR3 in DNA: TGTGCCAGCAGCGTACGTCTGTACTTC. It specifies CASSVRLYF.

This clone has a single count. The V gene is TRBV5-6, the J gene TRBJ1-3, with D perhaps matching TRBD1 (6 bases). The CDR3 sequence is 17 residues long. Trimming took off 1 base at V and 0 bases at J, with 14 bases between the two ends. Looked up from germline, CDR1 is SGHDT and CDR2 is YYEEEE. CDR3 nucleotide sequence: TGTGCCAGCAGCTTGAAGGGGCTCAGGGGCTCTGGAAACACCATATATTTT. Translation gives CASSLKGLRGSGNTIYF.

The CDR3 sequence is CASSYRGQFVDEQYF. The CDR3 bases are TGTGCCAGCAGTTACCGCGGACAGTTCGTTGATGAGCAGTACTTC. The chain uses TRBV6-6 and TRBJ2-7; D is perhaps TRBD1 (6 bases). The CDR3 loop spans 15 amino acids. CDR1 is MNHNY and CDR2 is SVGAGI in the germline V gene (reference sequence). Trimming took 2 bases from V and 7 from J, leaving 18 bases between them.

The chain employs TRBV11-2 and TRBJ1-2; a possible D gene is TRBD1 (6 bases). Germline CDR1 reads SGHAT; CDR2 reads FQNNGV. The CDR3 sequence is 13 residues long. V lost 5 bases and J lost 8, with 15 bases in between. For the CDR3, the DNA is TGTGCCAGCAGCGATACAGGGTATCGGGGCTACACCTTC. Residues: CASSDTGYRGYTF.

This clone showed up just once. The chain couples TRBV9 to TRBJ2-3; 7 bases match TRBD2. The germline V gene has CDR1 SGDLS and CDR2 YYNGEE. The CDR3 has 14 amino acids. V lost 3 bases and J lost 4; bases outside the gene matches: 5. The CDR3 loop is CASSERLAPDTQYF. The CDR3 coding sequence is TGTGCCAGCAGCGAGCGACTAGCCCCAGATACGCAGTATTTT.

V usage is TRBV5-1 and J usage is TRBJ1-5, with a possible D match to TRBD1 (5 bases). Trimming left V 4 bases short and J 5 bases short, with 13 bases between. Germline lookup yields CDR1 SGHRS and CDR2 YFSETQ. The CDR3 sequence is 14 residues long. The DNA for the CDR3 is TGCGCCAGCAGCCCGGACAATCTGGATCAGCCCCAGCATTTT. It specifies CASSPDNLDQPQHF.

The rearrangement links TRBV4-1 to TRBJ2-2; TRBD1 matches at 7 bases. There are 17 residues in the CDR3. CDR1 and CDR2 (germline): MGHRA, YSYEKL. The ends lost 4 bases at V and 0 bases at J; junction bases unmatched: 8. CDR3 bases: TGCGCCAGCAGCCCCCGACGACAGGGAACGAACACCGGGGAGCTGTTTTTT. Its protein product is CASSPRRQGTNTGELFF.

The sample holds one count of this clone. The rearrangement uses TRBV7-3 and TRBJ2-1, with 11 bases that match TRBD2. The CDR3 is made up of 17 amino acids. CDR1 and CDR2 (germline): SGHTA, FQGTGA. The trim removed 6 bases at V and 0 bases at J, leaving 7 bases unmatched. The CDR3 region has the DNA TGTGCCAGCAGTCTGACTAGCGGGGCCGACTCCTACAATGAGCAGTTCTTC. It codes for CASSLTSGADSYNEQFF.

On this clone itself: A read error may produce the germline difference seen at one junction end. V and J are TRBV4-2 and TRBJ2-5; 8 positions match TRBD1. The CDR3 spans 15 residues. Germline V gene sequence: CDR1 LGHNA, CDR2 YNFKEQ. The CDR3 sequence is CASSEEDRASREQYF. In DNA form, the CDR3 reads TGTGCCAGCAGCGAAGAGGACAGGGCCAGTAGAGAGCAGTACTTC.

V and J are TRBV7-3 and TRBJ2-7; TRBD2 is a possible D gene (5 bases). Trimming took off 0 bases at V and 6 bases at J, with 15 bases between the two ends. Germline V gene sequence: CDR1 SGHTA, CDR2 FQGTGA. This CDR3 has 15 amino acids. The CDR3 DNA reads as TGTGCCAGCAGCTTAACTCCGGGGTCTACCTTCGAGCAGTACTTC. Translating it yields CASSLTPGSTFEQYF.

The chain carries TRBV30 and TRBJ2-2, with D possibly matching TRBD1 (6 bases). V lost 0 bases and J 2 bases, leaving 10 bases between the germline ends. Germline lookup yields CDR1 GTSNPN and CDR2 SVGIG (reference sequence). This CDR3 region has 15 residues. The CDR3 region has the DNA TGTGCCTGGAGTGTACGGACAGTTAACACCGGGGAGCTGTTTTTT. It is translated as CAWSVRTVNTGELFF. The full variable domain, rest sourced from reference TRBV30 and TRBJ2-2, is SQTIHQWPATLVQPVGSPLSLECTVEGTSNPNLYWYRQAAGRGLQLLFYSVGIGQISSEVPQNLSASRPQDRQFILSSKKLLLSDSGFYLCAWSVRTVNTGELFFGEGSRLTVL.

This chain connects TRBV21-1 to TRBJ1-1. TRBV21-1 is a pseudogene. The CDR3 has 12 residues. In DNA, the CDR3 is TGTGCCACCAAGCAAGGGAGGGGTCGAGCTTTCTTT. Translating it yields CATKQGRGRAFF.

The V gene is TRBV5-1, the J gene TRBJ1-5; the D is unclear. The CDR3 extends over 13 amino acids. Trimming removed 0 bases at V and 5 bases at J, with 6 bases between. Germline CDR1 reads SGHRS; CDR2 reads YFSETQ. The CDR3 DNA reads TGCGCCAGCAGCTTGGACGGTCATCAGCCCCAGCATTTT. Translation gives CASSLDGHQPQHF.